This T cell receptor (beta chain) was retrieved from a study of blood T cell repertoires in COVID-19. About the study: Nucleic acid was either cDNA or gDNA, and it came from T cells, B-cell-depleted T cells, or PBMCs.

Looked up from germline, CDR1 is SGHRS and CDR2 is YFSETQ. This CDR3 has 14 residues. Trimming took off 1 base at V and 4 bases at J, with 10 bases between the two ends. Per the authors' pipeline: Estimation of nucleated cell counts relied on the amplification of reference gene primers. Assay: immunoSEQ multiplex PCR; the TCRdb copy retains only in-frame clones and omits some. The D gene and trimming were derived from the DNA, and the V and J assignments and clone size from that table. Altogether some 140,000 clones are present, around 80% being singletons, with the ten largest covering 2.4%. Recruits, aged about 18 to 95 years, lived in under 25 US areas. Participant-given clinical history determined each cohort assignment.

The sequencing sample was made of PBMCs or T cells enriched from blood (not recorded which). V is TRBV5-1 and J is TRBJ2-3; a possible D gene is TRBD2 (7 bases). The sequence came from a man aged 35-49 years with acute COVID-19. The CDR3 here is CASSLTGRADTQYF. CDR3 DNA: TGCGCCAGCAGCTTGACAGGGAGGGCAGATACGCAGTATTTT. Based on the CDR3 plus reference TRBV5-1 and TRBJ2-3, the full variable domain is KAGVTQTPRYLIKTRGQQVTLSCSPISGHRSVSWYQQTPGQGLQFLFEYFSETQRNKGNFPGRFSGRQFSNSRSEMNVSTLELGDSALYLCASSLTGRADTQYFGPGTRLTVL.